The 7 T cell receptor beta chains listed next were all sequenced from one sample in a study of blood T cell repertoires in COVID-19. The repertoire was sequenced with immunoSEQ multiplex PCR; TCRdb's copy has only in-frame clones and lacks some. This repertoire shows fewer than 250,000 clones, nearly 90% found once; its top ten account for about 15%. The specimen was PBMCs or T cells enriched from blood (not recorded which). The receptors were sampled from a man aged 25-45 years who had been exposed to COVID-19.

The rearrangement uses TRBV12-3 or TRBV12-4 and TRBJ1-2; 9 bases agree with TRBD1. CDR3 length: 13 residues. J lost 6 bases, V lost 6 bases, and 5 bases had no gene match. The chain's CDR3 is CASSLGTGNGYTF. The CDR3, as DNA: TGTGCCAGCAGCCTAGGGACAGGGAATGGCTACACCTTC.

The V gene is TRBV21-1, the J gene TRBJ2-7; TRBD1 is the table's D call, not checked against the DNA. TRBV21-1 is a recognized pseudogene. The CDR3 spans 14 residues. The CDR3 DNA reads TGTGCCAGCAGTATACAGGGGGCGCCCGGCGAGCAGTACTTC. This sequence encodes CASSIQGAPGEQYF.

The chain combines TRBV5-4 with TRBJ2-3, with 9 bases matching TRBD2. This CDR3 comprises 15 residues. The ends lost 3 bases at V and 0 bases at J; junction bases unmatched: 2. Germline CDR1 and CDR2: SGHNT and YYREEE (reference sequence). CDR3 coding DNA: TGTGCCAGCAGCTGGGGACTAGCCAGCACAGATACGCAGTATTTT. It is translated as CASSWGLASTDTQYF.

This chain's CDR3 is CASSQDWGLITDTQYF. CDR3 coding DNA: TGCGCCAGCAGCCAAGATTGGGGACTTATCACAGATACGCAGTATTTT. This chain links TRBV4-3 with TRBJ2-3; D perhaps matches TRBD2 (6 bases). Trimming shortened V by 0 bases and J by 2 bases, and 12 bases separated the two germline ends. The CDR3 length is 16 residues. Looked up from germline, CDR1 is LGHNA and CDR2 is YSLEER.

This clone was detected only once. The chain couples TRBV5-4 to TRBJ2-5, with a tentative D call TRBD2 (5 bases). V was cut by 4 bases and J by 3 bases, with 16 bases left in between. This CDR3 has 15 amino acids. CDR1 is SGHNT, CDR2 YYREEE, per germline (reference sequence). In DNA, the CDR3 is TGTGCCAGCAGCCCTACAGTGGAGGTTAAAGAGACCCAGTACTTC. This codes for CASSPTVEVKETQYF.

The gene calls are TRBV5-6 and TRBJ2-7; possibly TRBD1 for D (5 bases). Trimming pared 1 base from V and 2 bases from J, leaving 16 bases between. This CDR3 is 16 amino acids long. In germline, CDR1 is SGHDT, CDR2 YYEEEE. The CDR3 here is CASSLFPGGRAYEQYF. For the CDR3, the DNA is TGTGCCAGCAGCTTGTTCCCCGGCGGCAGGGCCTACGAGCAGTACTTC.

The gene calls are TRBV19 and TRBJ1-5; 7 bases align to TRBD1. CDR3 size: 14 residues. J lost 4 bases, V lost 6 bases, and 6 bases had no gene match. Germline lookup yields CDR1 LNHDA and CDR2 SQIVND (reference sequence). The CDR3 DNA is TGTGCCAGTAGCCAGACAGGGAGGAATCAGCCCCAGCATTTT. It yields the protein CASSQTGRNQPQHF.